The 13 T cell receptor beta chains reported below all come from one sample, sequenced in a study of T cell responses to AZD1222 COVID-19 vaccine. Using immunoSEQ multiplex PCR, the repertoire was profiled, and TCRdb retains in-frame clones only, with some absent. The sample lists over 90,000 clones, around 90% occurring once. The specimen comprised peripheral blood, sampled on day 0 of AZD1222 vaccination. The receptors shown here come from an adult in good health.

V gene TRBV6-1 combines with J gene TRBJ2-6; 7 bases agree with TRBD1. The CDR3 spans 19 residues. CDR1 MNHNS and CDR2 SASEGT come from the germline V gene. J was trimmed by 2 bases and V by 4 bases; bases with no gene match: 14. The CDR3 is CASSATGGQVLPGANVLTF. In nucleotides, the CDR3 is TGTGCCAGCAGTGCTACCGGTGGACAGGTACTGCCTGGGGCCAACGTCCTGACTTTC.

The rearrangement joins TRBV30 to TRBJ1-6; a weak D match, TRBD1 (5 bases). Germline CDR1 reads GTSNPN; CDR2 reads SVGIG (reference sequence). The CDR3 has 13 residues. V was trimmed by 5 bases and J by 13 bases, leaving 18 bases between them. CDR3 coding DNA: TGTGCCTGGTCCACGGGGGATGTTCCCCCCCTCCACTTT. Encoded protein: CAWSTGDVPPLHF.

V and J are TRBV28 and TRBJ2-7; a possible D gene is TRBD2 (7 bases). Trimming left V 7 bases short and J 7 bases short, with 17 bases between. CDR3 length: 13 residues. Germline V gene sequence: CDR1 MDHEN, CDR2 SYDVKM. In DNA, the CDR3 is TGTGCCAGCAAAGGGGGGGGATATGGAGAGCAGTACTTC. This encodes CASKGGGYGEQYF. The full variable domain, rest sourced from reference TRBV28 and TRBJ2-7, is DVKVTQSSRYLVKRTGEKVFLECVQDMDHENMFWYRQDPGLGLRLIYFSYDVKMKEKGDIPEGYSVSREKKERFSLILESASTNQTSMYLCASKGGGYGEQYFGPGTRLTVT.

The V and J genes are TRBV4-2 and TRBJ1-2; 8 bases are shared with TRBD1. Trimming at V came to 3 bases and at J to 1 base, leaving 10 bases not matched to a gene. The CDR3 spans 17 residues. CDR1 LGHNA and CDR2 YNFKEQ come from the germline V gene. The CDR3 region is CASSHLARGQDNYGYTF. CDR3 DNA sequence: TGTGCCAGCAGCCACTTAGCCAGGGGACAGGATAACTATGGCTACACCTTC.

The V gene is TRBV27, the J gene TRBJ2-5; TRBD2 matches 8 bases. Germline V gene lookup returns CDR1 MNHEY and CDR2 SMNVEV (reference sequence). J was trimmed by 5 bases and V by 3 bases; bases with no gene match: 5. The CDR3 has 14 residues. The CDR3 here is CASSFGTRRETQYF. The DNA of the CDR3 is TGTGCCAGCAGTTTTGGGACTAGACGGGAGACCCAGTACTTC.

The gene calls are TRBV28 and TRBJ2-3; 10 nucleotides agree with TRBD2. CDR1 and CDR2 from the germline V gene are MDHEN and SYDVKM. V gave up 4 bases and J gave up 4 bases; unmatched junction bases: 5. The CDR3 loop spans 15 amino acids. The DNA of the CDR3 is TGTGCCAGCAGTTCAAGCGGGGGGGCATCAGATACGCAGTATTTT. Translated: CASSSSGGASDTQYF. The full variable domain, completed using reference TRBV28 and TRBJ2-3, is DVKVTQSSRYLVKRTGEKVFLECVQDMDHENMFWYRQDPGLGLRLIYFSYDVKMKEKGDIPEGYSVSREKKERFSLILESASTNQTSMYLCASSSSGGASDTQYFGPGTRLTVL.

This chain links TRBV7-9 with TRBJ2-5; 9 nucleotides align to TRBD1. The germline V gene encodes CDR1 SEHNR and CDR2 FQNEAQ (reference sequence). CDR3 length equals 17 residues. Unmatched junction bases numbered 10, after V lost 3 bases and J lost 2 bases. The CDR3 DNA is TGTGCCAGCAGCTTGTACGACAGGGGGAAGTGGCAAGAGACCCAGTACTTC. Translating gives CASSLYDRGKWQETQYF.

The chain uses TRBV4-2 and TRBJ2-1, with D hard to call. CDR3 size: 14 residues. Germline V gene data show CDR1 as LGHNA and CDR2 as YNFKEQ. V dropped 0 bases and J dropped 9 bases, with 12 bases sitting between them. The CDR3 protein is CASSQEVGWSEQFF. The CDR3 DNA reads as TGTGCCAGCAGCCAAGAGGTGGGTTGGAGTGAGCAGTTCTTC.

This rearrangement joins TRBV7-2 to TRBJ2-3; D may be TRBD2 (6 bases). Germline CDR1 is SGHTA and CDR2 is FQGNSA. This CDR3 comprises 16 residues. The germline V and J ends were trimmed by 2 bases and 0 bases, with 12 bases remaining between them. The CDR3 is CASSLSVAASTDTQYF. DNA for the CDR3: TGTGCCAGCAGCTTAAGCGTAGCGGCGAGCACAGATACGCAGTATTTT.

V usage is TRBV10-1 and J usage is TRBJ1-1; a weak D match, TRBD1 (5 bases). This CDR3 is built from 15 residues. Germline loops: CDR1 WNHNN, CDR2 SYGVQD (reference sequence). The V end was cut by 4 bases, the J end by 5 bases, with 17 bases between. CDR3 residues: CASSVNGEGATEAFF. CDR3 nucleotide sequence: TGCGCCAGCAGTGTTAACGGGGAAGGGGCAACTGAAGCTTTCTTT.

The J gene is TRBJ1-2, the V gene TRBV4-1, with a tentative D call TRBD1 (6 bases). Germline V gene sequence: CDR1 MGHRA, CDR2 YSYEKL. Trimming shortened V by 4 bases and J by 4 bases, and 13 bases separated the two germline ends. The CDR3 runs 14 residues. CDR3 nucleotides: TGCGCCAGCAGCCGAACACAGGGCGCCTATGGCTACACCTTC. It codes for CASSRTQGAYGYTF.

The chain recombines TRBV7-6 with TRBJ1-1; TRBD1 is a possible D gene (5 bases). Trimming took off 4 bases at V and 5 bases at J, with 20 bases between the two ends. The CDR3 covers 16 residues. CDR1 and CDR2 (germline): SGHVS, FNYEAQ. The CDR3 sequence is CASSSLVGNGGTEAFF. The CDR3 DNA reads as TGTGCCAGCAGCTCCCTAGTAGGCAACGGGGGGACTGAAGCTTTCTTT.

This chain connects TRBV18 to TRBJ1-2; 7 bases agree with TRBD1. This CDR3 comprises 16 residues. The V segment lost 4 bases and the J segment 4 bases; nucleotides outside the gene matches: 12. CDR1 is KGHSH and CDR2 is LQKENI in the germline V gene. The CDR3 loop reads CASSQQPGQKSYGYTF. CDR3 in DNA: TGTGCCAGCTCACAACAACCGGGACAGAAAAGCTATGGCTACACCTTC.